This T cell receptor (beta chain) appears in the sequencing data of a study of T cells in Graves' hyperthyroidism and ophthalmopathy. Study findings and constraints: Blood also held most thyroid clonotypes expanded beyond 0.001.

This clonotype was counted only a few times. Its antigen remains unidentified. Amplified regions were TCR beta CDR3 sequences from RNA transcripts. Using the HTBI primer set, a first-round RT-PCR was run on the TCR CDR3. Using its own MiXCR run on the multiplex PCR reads, TCRdb lists one record per CDR3 protein. This table holds approximately 720,000 distinct CDR3 sequences, under 20% found once. Subjects aged 18 to 65 presented with newly diagnosed hyperthyroidism of less than 2 months' duration. Ahead of any ophthalmopathy symptoms, the blood sample was obtained at the first diagnosis of hyperthyroidism. Germline V CDR1 and CDR2: GTSNPN, SVGIG (reference sequence). V was trimmed by 0 bases and J by 3 bases, leaving 9 bases between them. The CDR3 spans 13 residues.

This clonotype was sampled from a woman between 45 and 65 years old with Graves' hyperthyroidism that later progressed to Graves' ophthalmopathy. The sequenced sample was blood. The V gene is TRBV30, the J gene TRBJ2-7; D remains unclear. The CDR3 protein is CAWSVGPVYEQYF. The DNA of the CDR3 is TGTGCCTGGAGTGTAGGGCCCGTCTACGAGCAGTACTTC. Using reference TRBV30 and TRBJ2-7 for the parts outside the CDR3, the full variable domain is SQTIHQWPATLVQPVGSPLSLECTVEGTSNPNLYWYRQAAGRGLQLLFYSVGIGQISSEVPQNLSASRPQDRQFILSSKKLLLSDSGFYLCAWSVGPVYEQYFGPGTRLTVT.